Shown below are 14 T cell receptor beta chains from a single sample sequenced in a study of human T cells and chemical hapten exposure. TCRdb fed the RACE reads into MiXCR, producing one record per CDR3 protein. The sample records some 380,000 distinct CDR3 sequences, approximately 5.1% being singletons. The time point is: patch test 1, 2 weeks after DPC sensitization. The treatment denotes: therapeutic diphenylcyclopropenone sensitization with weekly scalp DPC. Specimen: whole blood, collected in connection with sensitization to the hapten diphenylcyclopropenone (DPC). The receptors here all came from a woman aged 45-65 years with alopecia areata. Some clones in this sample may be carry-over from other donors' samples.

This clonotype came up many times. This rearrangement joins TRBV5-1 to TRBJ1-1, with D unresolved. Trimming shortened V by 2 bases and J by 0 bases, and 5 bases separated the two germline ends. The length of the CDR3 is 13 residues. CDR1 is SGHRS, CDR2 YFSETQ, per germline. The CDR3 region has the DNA TGCGCCAGCAGCTTCCAAATGAACACTGAAGCTTTCTTT. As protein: CASSFQMNTEAFF.

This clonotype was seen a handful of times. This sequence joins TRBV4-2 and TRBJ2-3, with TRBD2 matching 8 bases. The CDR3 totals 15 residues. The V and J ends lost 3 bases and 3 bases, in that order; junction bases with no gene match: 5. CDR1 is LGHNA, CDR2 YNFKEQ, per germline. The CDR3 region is CASSQSGGPTDTQYF. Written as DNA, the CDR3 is TGTGCCAGCAGCCAGAGCGGGGGTCCGACAGATACGCAGTATTTT.

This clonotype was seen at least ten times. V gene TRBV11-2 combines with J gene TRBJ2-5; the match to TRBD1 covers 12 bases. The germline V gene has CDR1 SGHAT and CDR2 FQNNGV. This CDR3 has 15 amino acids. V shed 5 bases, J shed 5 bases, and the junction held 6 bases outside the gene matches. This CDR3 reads CASSPGQGAMETQYF. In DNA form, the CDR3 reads TGTGCCAGCAGCCCGGGACAGGGGGCGATGGAGACCCAGTACTTC.

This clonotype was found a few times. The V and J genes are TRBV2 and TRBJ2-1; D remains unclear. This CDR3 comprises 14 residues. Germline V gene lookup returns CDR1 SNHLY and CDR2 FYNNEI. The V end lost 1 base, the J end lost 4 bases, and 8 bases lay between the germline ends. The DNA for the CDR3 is TGTGCCAGCAGTGAAGGCCCAGAATACAATGAGCAGTTCTTC. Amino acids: CASSEGPEYNEQFF.

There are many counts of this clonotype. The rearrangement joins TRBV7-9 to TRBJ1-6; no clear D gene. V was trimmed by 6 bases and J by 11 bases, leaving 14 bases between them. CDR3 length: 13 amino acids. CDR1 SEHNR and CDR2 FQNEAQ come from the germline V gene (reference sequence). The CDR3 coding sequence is TGTGCCAGCAGTCCGCCTTTGGCGACACCCCTCCACTTT. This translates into CASSPPLATPLHF.

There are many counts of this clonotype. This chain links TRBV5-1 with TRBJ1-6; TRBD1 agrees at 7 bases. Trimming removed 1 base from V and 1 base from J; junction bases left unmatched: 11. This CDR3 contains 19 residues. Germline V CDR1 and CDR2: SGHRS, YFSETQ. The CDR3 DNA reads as TGCGCCAGCAGCTTGACTCGCCTACAGGGGAGATCCTATAATTCACCCCTCCACTTT. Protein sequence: CASSLTRLQGRSYNSPLHF.

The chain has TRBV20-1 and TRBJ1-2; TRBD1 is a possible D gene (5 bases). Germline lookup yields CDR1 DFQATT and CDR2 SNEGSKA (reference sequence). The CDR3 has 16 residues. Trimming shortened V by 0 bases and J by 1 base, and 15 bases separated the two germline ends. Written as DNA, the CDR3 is TGCAGTGCTAGAGATCCTCAGGGTTTGGGTAACTATGGCTACACCTTC. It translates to CSARDPQGLGNYGYTF.

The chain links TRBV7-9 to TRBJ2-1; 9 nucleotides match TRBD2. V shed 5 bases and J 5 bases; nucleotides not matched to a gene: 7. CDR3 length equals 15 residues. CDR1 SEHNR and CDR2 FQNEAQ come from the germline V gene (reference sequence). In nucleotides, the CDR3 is TGTGCCAGCAGCCCCCCTAGCGGGACCCACAATGAGCAGTTCTTC. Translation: CASSPPSGTHNEQFF. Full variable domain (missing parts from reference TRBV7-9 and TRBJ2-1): DTGVSQNPRHKITKRGQNVTFRCDPISEHNRLYWYRQTLGQGPEFLTYFQNEAQLEKSRLLSDRFSAERPKGSFSTLEIQRTEQGDSAMYLCASSPPSGTHNEQFFGPGTRLTVL.

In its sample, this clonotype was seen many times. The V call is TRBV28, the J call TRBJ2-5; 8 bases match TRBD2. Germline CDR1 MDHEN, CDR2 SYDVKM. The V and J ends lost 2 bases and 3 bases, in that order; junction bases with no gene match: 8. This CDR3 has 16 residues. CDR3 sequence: CASSLTREGLEETQYF. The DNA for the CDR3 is TGTGCCAGCAGTTTAACCCGGGAGGGCCTCGAAGAGACCCAGTACTTC.

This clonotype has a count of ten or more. The CDR3 nucleotides are TGCGCCAGCAGCTTGGACGGGGGCGAATCACCCCTCCACTTT. Its protein product is CASSLDGGESPLHF. The chain is built from TRBV5-1 and TRBJ1-6, with D tentatively TRBD1 (6 bases). Deletions cut 0 bases from V and 10 bases from J, with 11 bases between. The germline gives CDR1 SGHRS, CDR2 YFSETQ. CDR3 length: 14 residues.

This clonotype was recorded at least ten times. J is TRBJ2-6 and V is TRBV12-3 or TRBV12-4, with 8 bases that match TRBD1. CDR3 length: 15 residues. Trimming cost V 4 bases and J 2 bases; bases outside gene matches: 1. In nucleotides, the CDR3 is TGTGCCAGCAGTTCGGGACAGGCTGGGGCCAACGTCCTGACTTTC. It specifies CASSSGQAGANVLTF.

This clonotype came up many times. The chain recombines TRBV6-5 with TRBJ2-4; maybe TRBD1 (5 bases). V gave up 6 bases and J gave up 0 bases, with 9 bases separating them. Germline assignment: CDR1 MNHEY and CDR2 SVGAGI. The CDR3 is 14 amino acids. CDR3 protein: CASRQDLAKNIQYF. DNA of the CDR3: TGTGCCAGCAGACAGGATCTAGCCAAAAACATTCAGTACTTC.

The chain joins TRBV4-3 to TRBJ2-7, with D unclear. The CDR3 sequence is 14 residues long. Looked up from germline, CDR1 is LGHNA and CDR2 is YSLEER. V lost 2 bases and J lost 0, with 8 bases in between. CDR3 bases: TGCGCCAGCAGCCAAAGTCAGCTCTCCTACGAGCAGTACTTC. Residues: CASSQSQLSYEQYF.

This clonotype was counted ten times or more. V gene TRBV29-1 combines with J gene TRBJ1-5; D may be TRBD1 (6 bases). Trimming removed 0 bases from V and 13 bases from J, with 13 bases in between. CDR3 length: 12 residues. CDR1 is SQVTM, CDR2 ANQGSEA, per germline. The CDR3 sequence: CSVEDLGGPQHF. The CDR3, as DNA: TGCAGCGTTGAAGATCTAGGGGGGCCACAGCATTTT.